This entry lists 29 T cell receptor beta chains sequenced from one sample in a study of identical twins. Each CDR3 protein gets one entry after TCRdb re-called the 5' RACE reads with MiXCR. This sample yields hundreds of thousands of distinct CDR3 sequences, of which under 8.5% are seen a single time; 1.6% belongs to the top ten. These data were also filed under a second study, of yellow fever vaccine responses in identical twins.

Sequencing was carried out using PBMCs. Receptors were obtained from a woman aged 18-35 years in good health.

CDR3 residues: CASSEKTSGMKKNIQYF. The DNA for the CDR3 is TGTGCCAGCAGCGAGAAGACTAGCGGGATGAAAAAAAACATTCAGTACTTC. The chain carries TRBV9 and TRBJ2-4, with TRBD2 identical over 11 bases. Germline V gene data show CDR1 as SGDLS and CDR2 as YYNGEE. This CDR3 contains 17 residues. V lost 3 bases and J lost 4; bases outside the gene matches: 9.

This clonotype was found a few times. The V gene is TRBV5-1, the J gene TRBJ2-1; 8 nucleotides match TRBD2. The junction had 10 bases not matched to a gene; V was cut back by 0 bases and J by 8 bases. CDR1 SGHRS and CDR2 YFSETQ come from the germline V gene. The CDR3 sequence is 16 residues long. In DNA form, the CDR3 reads TGCGCCAGCAGCTTGGAACTAGCGGATAGGGGCGATGAGCAGTTCTTC. The encoded protein is CASSLELADRGDEQFF.

Of note for this clonotype: The junction departs from germline at one end; a sequencing error may be responsible. The V and J genes are TRBV24-1 and TRBJ2-1; 12 bases align to TRBD2. The CDR3 runs 12 residues. The germline gives CDR1 KGHDR, CDR2 SFDVKD. CDR3 in DNA: TGTGCCACCAGTGATTCTTGGACTAGCGGGGCCTTC. This translates into CATSDSWTSGAF.

The CDR3 spells CASSQDGGGRAQFF. CDR3 in DNA: TGTGCCAGCAGCCAAGACGGGGGCGGGAGGGCCCAGTTCTTC. This chain links TRBV3-1 with TRBJ2-1, with 9 bases identical to TRBD2. This CDR3 contains 14 residues. The germline V gene has CDR1 LGHDT and CDR2 YNNKEL (reference sequence). Losses at the gene ends were 0 bases for V and 13 bases for J; bases not matched to a gene: 7.

This clonotype has a count of ten or more. V is TRBV29-1 and J is TRBJ2-1, with 7 positions matching TRBD2. V lost 5 bases and J lost 13; bases outside the gene matches: 5. There are 10 residues in the CDR3. Germline values: CDR1 SQVTM, CDR2 ANQGSEA. CDR3 loop: CSVLTSVQFF. CDR3 DNA: TGCAGCGTTCTCACTAGCGTTCAGTTCTTC.

This clonotype has more than one count but fewer than ten. The CDR3 coding sequence is TGTGCCATCATCGCCGTCGGCGGACAGGCGGTGGTCACTGAAGCTTTCTTT. It specifies CAIIAVGGQAVVTEAFF. The chain combines TRBV10-3 with TRBJ1-1; 7 positions match TRBD1. Germline loops: CDR1 ENHRY, CDR2 SYGVKD. The CDR3 is 17 residues long. The ends lost 7 bases at V and 4 bases at J; junction bases unmatched: 18.

V gene TRBV7-6 combines with J gene TRBJ2-7; no firm D call. Between the trimmed V and J ends, which lost 1 base and 0 bases, there was a span of 13 bases. The CDR3 extends over 16 amino acids. The V gene's germline CDR1 is SGHVS and CDR2 FNYEAQ. CDR3 sequence: CASSLGLGSFSYEQYF. Written as DNA, the CDR3 is TGTGCCAGCAGCTTAGGTCTAGGCTCCTTCTCCTACGAGCAGTACTTC.

This clonotype was found many times. This chain joins TRBV5-1 and TRBJ2-3; 7 bases are shared with TRBD1. The CDR3 length is 16 residues. The V and J ends lost 3 bases and 1 base, in that order; junction bases with no gene match: 8. Germline assignment: CDR1 SGHRS and CDR2 YFSETQ. The CDR3 DNA is TGCGCCAGCAGCTCCCAGACAGGGATGCGCACAGATACGCAGTATTTT. Protein sequence: CASSSQTGMRTDTQYF.

There are many counts of this clonotype. The CDR3 region has the DNA TGTGCCAGCAGCCTACGGTCCAGGGGGACAGATACGCAGTATTTT. This translates into CASSLRSRGTDTQYF. The rearrangement uses TRBV12-3 or TRBV12-4 and TRBJ2-3; 7 nucleotides match TRBD1. The CDR3 runs to 15 residues. Trimming removed 6 bases from V and 3 bases from J; junction bases left unmatched: 9.

The gene calls are TRBV6-1 and TRBJ2-4; 10 nucleotides line up with TRBD1. J lost 8 bases, V lost 6 bases, and 13 bases had no gene match. This CDR3 contains 16 residues. The germline V gene encodes CDR1 MNHNS and CDR2 SASEGT. The CDR3, as DNA: TGTGCCAGCAGCTCAGCCCGGGGACAGGGGCTGGACATTCAGTACTTC. The encoded protein is CASSSARGQGLDIQYF.

The chain is built from TRBV12-3 or TRBV12-4 and TRBJ2-1; 7 bases agree with TRBD2. The CDR3 is 14 residues long. J lost 3 bases, V lost 6 bases, and 5 bases had no gene match. CDR3 nucleotides: TGTGCCAGCAGGAGCGGGACTTACTACAATGAGCAGTTCTTC. It specifies CASRSGTYYNEQFF.

The V and J genes are TRBV6-1 and TRBJ2-7; D tentatively fits TRBD1 or TRBD2 (5 bases each). Looked up from germline, CDR1 is MNHNS and CDR2 is SASEGT. The CDR3 has 17 amino acids. Between the trimmed V and J ends, which lost 5 bases and 7 bases, there was a span of 27 bases. CDR3: CASSRDGARPLIWEQYF. The CDR3 DNA reads as TGTGCCAGCAGTAGGGACGGGGCTAGACCCCTGATTTGGGAGCAGTACTTC.

CDR3 amino acids: CASSPGLGGGRADEQFF. The CDR3 nucleotides are TGCGCCAGCAGCCCCGGACTGGGGGGGGGCCGGGCCGATGAGCAGTTCTTC. The V call is TRBV5-1, the J call TRBJ2-1, with D possibly TRBD2 on 7 matching bases. Germline V CDR1 and CDR2: SGHRS, YFSETQ. The CDR3 is made up of 17 amino acids. V lost 4 bases, J lost 8 bases, and 25 bases lay in between. The entire variable domain, with the rest obtained from reference TRBV5-1 and TRBJ2-1, is as follows: KAGVTQTPRYLIKTRGQQVTLSCSPISGHRSVSWYQQTPGQGLQFLFEYFSETQRNKGNFPGRFSGRQFSNSRSEMNVSTLELGDSALYLCASSPGLGGGRADEQFFGPGTRLTVL.

The table lists this clonotype with a few counts. The V call is TRBV28, the J call TRBJ2-7; 9 bases are a match to TRBD2. The germline V gene encodes CDR1 MDHEN and CDR2 SYDVKM. V lost 0 bases and J lost 2; bases outside the gene matches: 2. The CDR3 consists of 15 residues. The CDR3 reads CASSLWLAGTYEQYF. CDR3 DNA: TGTGCCAGCAGTTTATGGCTAGCGGGGACCTACGAGCAGTACTTC.

This chain joins TRBV7-2 and TRBJ1-1; 8 bases map to TRBD1. The CDR3 totals 15 residues. V shed 5 bases, J shed 4 bases, and the junction held 9 bases outside the gene matches. Germline V CDR1 and CDR2: SGHTA, FQGNSA. CDR3: CASSLSGGLGTEAFF. The CDR3 DNA is TGTGCCAGCAGCCTATCAGGGGGCTTGGGCACTGAAGCTTTCTTT.

This clonotype came up once. The V gene is TRBV7-9, the J gene TRBJ2-1; 12 nucleotides line up with TRBD2. The CDR3 is 14 residues long. V gave up 6 bases and J gave up 9 bases; unmatched junction bases: 6. CDR1 and CDR2 from the germline V gene are SEHNR and FQNEAQ (reference sequence). CDR3 DNA: TGTGCCAGCAGTCTGACTAGCGGGGGTGGTGAGCAGTTCTTC. The encoded protein is CASSLTSGGGEQFF.

Ten or more counts support this clonotype. CDR3 in amino acids: CASRPGGGTDTQYF. The CDR3 coding sequence is TGTGCCAGCAGGCCGGGAGGGGGCACAGATACGCAGTATTTT. The chain joins TRBV28 to TRBJ2-3; 8 bases agree with TRBD2. The CDR3 length is 14 residues. CDR1 is MDHEN, CDR2 SYDVKM, per germline. V lost 6 bases, J lost 1 base, and 3 bases stayed unmatched. Full variable domain (outside the CDR3, taken from reference TRBV28 and TRBJ2-3): DVKVTQSSRYLVKRTGEKVFLECVQDMDHENMFWYRQDPGLGLRLIYFSYDVKMKEKGDIPEGYSVSREKKERFSLILESASTNQTSMYLCASRPGGGTDTQYFGPGTRLTVL.

In its sample, this clonotype was seen many times. The chain links TRBV7-9 to TRBJ2-3; maybe TRBD2 (5 bases). Germline lookup yields CDR1 SEHNR and CDR2 FQNEAQ (reference sequence). The CDR3 is 12 residues long. The V end was cut by 5 bases, the J end by 6 bases, with 9 bases between. CDR3 sequence reads: CASSPAADTQYF. In DNA form, the CDR3 reads TGTGCCAGCAGCCCAGCGGCGGATACGCAGTATTTT.

This clonotype was counted only a few times. The chain uses TRBV12-3 or TRBV12-4 and TRBJ2-7; a possible D gene is TRBD1 (5 bases). Deletions cut 2 bases from V and 5 bases from J, with 16 bases between. The CDR3 contains 15 residues. The CDR3 nucleotides are TGTGCCAGCAGTTTAAGGGGTCGGCAGGGCCACGAGCAGTACTTC. This gives the protein CASSLRGRQGHEQYF.

This clonotype occurred a few times. V is TRBV27 and J is TRBJ2-1, with 10 bases identical to TRBD1. Germline values: CDR1 MNHEY, CDR2 SMNVEV (reference sequence). This CDR3 is built from 13 residues. V was pared by 3 bases and J by 15 bases, with 8 bases of the junction left unmatched. The CDR3 coding sequence is TGTGCCAGCAGTTTTAGGGCACGGGACAGGGGGTTCTTC. This codes for CASSFRARDRGFF.

The chain joins TRBV27 to TRBJ1-6, with 7 bases lining up with TRBD1. The junction had 7 bases not matched to a gene; V was cut back by 3 bases and J by 5 bases. The V gene's germline CDR1 is MNHEY and CDR2 SMNVEV (reference sequence). The CDR3 loop spans 16 amino acids. The CDR3 DNA sequence: TGTGCCAGCAGTTTGGTTGGGGACAGAAATAATTCACCCCTCCACTTT. Its protein is CASSLVGDRNNSPLHF.

The V call is TRBV7-9, the J call TRBJ2-7; D is possibly TRBD1 (6 bases). The CDR3 covers 14 residues. Looked up from germline, CDR1 is SEHNR and CDR2 is FQNEAQ (reference sequence). V was clipped by 4 bases and J by 0 bases, with 10 bases between them. The CDR3 protein is CASSSGASSYEQYF. In nucleotides, the CDR3 is TGTGCCAGCAGCTCAGGGGCCTCCTCCTACGAGCAGTACTTC. The full variable domain, in which reference TRBV7-9 and TRBJ2-7 provide the parts outside the CDR3, is DTGVSQNPRHKITKRGQNVTFRCDPISEHNRLYWYRQTLGQGPEFLTYFQNEAQLEKSRLLSDRFSAERPKGSFSTLEIQRTEQGDSAMYLCASSSGASSYEQYFGPGTRLTVT.

There are many counts of this clonotype. The rearrangement links TRBV25-1 to TRBJ1-1; D gene unclear. V lost 6 bases and J 10 bases, leaving 12 bases between the germline ends. The CDR3 spans 11 residues. Looked up from germline, CDR1 is MGHDK and CDR2 is SYGVNS. Written as DNA, the CDR3 is TGTGCCAGCAGCGAAGGGATAGGAGCTTTCTTT. Protein product: CASSEGIGAFF.

This clonotype has at least ten counts. V usage is TRBV20-1 and J usage is TRBJ1-2; maybe TRBD1 (6 bases). V was pared by 0 bases and J by 4 bases, with 12 bases between. Germline V CDR1 and CDR2: DFQATT, SNEGSKA (reference sequence). This CDR3 region has 14 residues. The CDR3 DNA is TGCAGTGCTAGAGACCCCAGGGGTGGCTATGGCTACACCTTC. Translating gives CSARDPRGGYGYTF.

This clonotype was recorded at least ten times. The V call is TRBV7-9, the J call TRBJ2-1; 8 bases match TRBD1. V dropped 4 bases and J dropped 11; count of bases not matched to a gene: 19. From germline, CDR1 is SEHNR and CDR2 FQNEAQ (reference sequence). The length of the CDR3 is 17 residues. CDR3 DNA sequence: TGTGCCAGCAGCTCAGGGGGCGGGCGGGGATCTACAATGAAGCAGTTCTTC. Translated, it gives CASSSGGGRGSTMKQFF.

This sequence joins TRBV18 and TRBJ1-1; D is unclear. The CDR3 loop spans 13 amino acids. Trimming took off 6 bases at V and 3 bases at J, with 11 bases between the two ends. The germline gives CDR1 KGHSH, CDR2 LQKENI. CDR3 sequence reads: CASSEEWDTEAFF. In DNA form, the CDR3 reads TGTGCCAGCTCGGAGGAGTGGGACACTGAAGCTTTCTTT. The full variable domain, rest sourced from reference TRBV18 and TRBJ1-1, is NAGVMQNPRHLVRRRGQEARLRCSPMKGHSHVYWYRQLPEEGLKFMVYLQKENIIDESGMPKERFSAEFPKEGPSILRIQQVVRGDSAAYFCASSEEWDTEAFFGQGTRLTVV.

This clonotype was detected ten times or more. The rearrangement joins TRBV7-2 to TRBJ2-3; 12 nucleotides agree with TRBD2. Germline CDR1 SGHTA, CDR2 FQGNSA. V was clipped by 2 bases and J by 9 bases; unmatched bases: 9. This CDR3 spans 16 amino acids. The CDR3 nucleotides read TGTGCCAGCAGCTTAAGATGGACTAGCGGGGAGGGGACGCAGTATTTT. Protein sequence: CASSLRWTSGEGTQYF.

This clonotype was observed at least ten times. The chain couples TRBV4-1 to TRBJ2-1; tentatively, D is TRBD1 or TRBD2 (5 bases each). Germline V gene sequence: CDR1 MGHRA, CDR2 YSYEKL. Between the trimmed V and J ends, which lost 3 bases and 2 bases, there was a span of 14 bases. The CDR3 runs 16 residues. The CDR3 sequence: CASSQPLGVTYNEQFF. Here the CDR3 DNA reads TGCGCCAGCAGCCAGCCTCTGGGGGTTACCTACAATGAGCAGTTCTTC.

The CDR3 DNA is TGTGCCAGCAGCCCTTCGCCAAGGGACTATGGCTACACCTTC. Its protein product is CASSPSPRDYGYTF. The rearrangement links TRBV5-5 to TRBJ1-2, with no clear D. Trimming stripped 4 bases from V and 3 bases from J, with 13 bases between. The length of the CDR3 is 14 residues. From germline, CDR1 is SGHKS and CDR2 YYEKEE (reference sequence).